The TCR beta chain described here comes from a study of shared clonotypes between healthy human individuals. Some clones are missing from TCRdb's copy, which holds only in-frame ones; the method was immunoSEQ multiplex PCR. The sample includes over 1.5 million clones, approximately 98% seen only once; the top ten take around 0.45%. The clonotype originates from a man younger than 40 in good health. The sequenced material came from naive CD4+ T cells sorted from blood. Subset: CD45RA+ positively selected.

The chain's CDR3 is CASSEGQGKEKLFF. CDR3 bases: TGTGCCAGTAGCGAGGGACAGGGAAAGGAAAAACTGTTTTTT. This chain connects TRBV19 to TRBJ1-4, with TRBD1 matching 9 bases. J lost 8 bases, V lost 6 bases, and 7 bases had no gene match. CDR1 is LNHDA and CDR2 is SQIVND in the germline V gene (reference sequence). This CDR3 is built from 14 residues.